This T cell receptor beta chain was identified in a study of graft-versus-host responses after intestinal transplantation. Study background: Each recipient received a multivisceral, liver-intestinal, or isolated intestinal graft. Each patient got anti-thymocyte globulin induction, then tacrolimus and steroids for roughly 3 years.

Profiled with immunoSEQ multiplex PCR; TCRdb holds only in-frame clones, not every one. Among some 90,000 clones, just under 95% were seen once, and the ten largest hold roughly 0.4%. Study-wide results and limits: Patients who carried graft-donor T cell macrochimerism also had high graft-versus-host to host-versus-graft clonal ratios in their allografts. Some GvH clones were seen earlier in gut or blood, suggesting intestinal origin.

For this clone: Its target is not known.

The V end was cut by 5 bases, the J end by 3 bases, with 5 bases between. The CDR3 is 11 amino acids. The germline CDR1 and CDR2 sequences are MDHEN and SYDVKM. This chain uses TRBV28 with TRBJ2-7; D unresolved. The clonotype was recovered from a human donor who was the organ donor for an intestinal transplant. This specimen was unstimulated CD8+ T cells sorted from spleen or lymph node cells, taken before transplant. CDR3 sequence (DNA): TGTGCCAGCAGTCCCCACTACGAGCAGTACTTC. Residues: CASSPHYEQYF.